The 27 T cell receptor beta chains below were found in one sample sequenced in a study of shared T cell receptors in the human thymus. Measured with immunoSEQ multiplex PCR; TCRdb has only the in-frame clones, and not every one. The sample holds about 500,000 clones, around three quarters seen once. The same data also went into a second study, on human thymus T cells.

The sample was thymocytes. The receptor set was obtained from a boy under two years old with a congenital heart defect.

The J gene is TRBJ1-1, the V gene TRBV4-1; D not resolved. The germline V and J ends were trimmed by 0 bases and 0 bases, with 14 bases remaining between them. The germline CDR1 and CDR2 sequences are MGHRA and YSYEKL. CDR3 length: 17 residues. CDR3 sequence (DNA): TGCGCCAGCAGCCAAGATCGGGAGAATCGGATGAACACTGAAGCTTTCTTT. Translating gives CASSQDRENRMNTEAFF.

The V gene is TRBV13, the J gene TRBJ2-3, with 7 positions matching TRBD2. CDR3 length: 16 amino acids. Unmatched junction bases numbered 4, after V lost 0 bases and J lost 1 base. Germline V gene sequence: CDR1 PRHDT, CDR2 FYEKMQ (reference sequence). DNA of the CDR3: TGTGCCAGCAGCTTAGGTCCGGGGGGAGGCACAGATACGCAGTATTTT. It yields the protein CASSLGPGGGTDTQYF.

V and J are TRBV5-6 and TRBJ2-1; 10 nucleotides agree with TRBD1. J was trimmed by 2 bases and V by 1 base; bases with no gene match: 3. This CDR3 is built from 16 residues. Germline CDR1 reads SGHDT; CDR2 reads YYEEEE. The CDR3 sequence: CASSLRDRGTYNEQFF. CDR3 in DNA: TGTGCCAGCAGCTTGAGGGACAGGGGAACCTACAATGAGCAGTTCTTC. Full variable domain (missing parts from reference TRBV5-6 and TRBJ2-1): DAGVTQSPTHLIKTRGQQVTLRCSPKSGHDTVSWYQQALGQGPQFIFQYYEEEERQRGNFPDRFSGHQFPNYSSELNVNALLLGDSALYLCASSLRDRGTYNEQFFGPGTRLTVL.

The V call is TRBV7-3, the J call TRBJ2-4, with a possible D match to TRBD2 (7 bases). CDR3 length: 15 residues. The germline V gene has CDR1 SGHTA and CDR2 FQGTGA. V was pared by 1 base and J by 1 base, with 8 bases between. Here the CDR3 reads CASSLKGGAKNIQYF. CDR3 nucleotides: TGTGCCAGCAGCTTAAAGGGGGGGGCCAAAAACATTCAGTACTTC. Filled out from reference TRBV7-3 and TRBJ2-4, the complete variable domain reads GAGVSQTPSNKVTEKGKYVELRCDPISGHTALYWYRQSLGQGPEFLIYFQGTGAADDSGLPNDRFFAVRPEGSVSTLKIQRTERGDSAVYLCASSLKGGAKNIQYFGAGTRLSVL.

The V and J genes are TRBV5-1 and TRBJ2-3; no definite D call. The CDR3 spans 14 residues. Germline V CDR1 and CDR2: SGHRS, YFSETQ. The V end lost 2 bases, the J end lost 3 bases, and 10 bases lay between the germline ends. Written as DNA, the CDR3 is TGCGCCAGCAGCTTCAGTGATTGGACAGATACGCAGTATTTT. Encoded protein: CASSFSDWTDTQYF.

This clone was found once. The rearrangement links TRBV4-3 to TRBJ2-1; the match to TRBD2 covers 9 bases. The J segment lost 0 bases and the V segment lost 0 bases, leaving 6 bases of the junction unmatched. The CDR3 sequence is 18 residues long. The germline V gene has CDR1 LGHNA and CDR2 YSLEER. The CDR3 reads CASSQDAGLANSYNEQFF. The CDR3 bases are TGCGCCAGCAGCCAAGATGCCGGACTAGCGAACTCCTACAATGAGCAGTTCTTC.

This chain's CDR3 is CASSLTSGSTDTQYF. CDR3 bases: TGTGCCAGCAGCCTGACTAGCGGGAGCACAGATACGCAGTATTTT. The V call is TRBV7-9, the J call TRBJ2-3, with 10 bases matching TRBD2. V was clipped by 5 bases and J by 0 bases; unmatched bases: 2. CDR1 is SEHNR, CDR2 FQNEAQ, per germline (reference sequence). CDR3 size: 15 residues. The variable domain in full, completed from reference TRBV7-9 and TRBJ2-3, reads DTGVSQNPRHKITKRGQNVTFRCDPISEHNRLYWYRQTLGQGPEFLTYFQNEAQLEKSRLLSDRFSAERPKGSFSTLEIQRTEQGDSAMYLCASSLTSGSTDTQYFGPGTRLTVL.

In this sample, this clone turned up once. The chain employs TRBV12-5 and TRBJ1-3; D is uncertain. Germline V gene data show CDR1 as LGHNT and CDR2 as FRNRAP. The CDR3 loop spans 15 amino acids. Trimming stripped 0 bases from V and 1 base from J, with 7 bases between. CDR3 DNA: TGTGCTAGTGGTTTGGTAGAGGATTCTGGAAACACCATATATTTT. It is translated as CASGLVEDSGNTIYF. The variable domain in full, completed from reference TRBV12-5 and TRBJ1-3, reads DARVTQTPRHKVTEMGQEVTMRCQPILGHNTVFWYRQTMMQGLELLAYFRNRAPLDDSGMPKDRFSAEMPDATLATLKIQPSEPRDSAVYFCASGLVEDSGNTIYFGEGSWLTVV.

The rearrangement joins TRBV19 to TRBJ2-7, with 12 bases lining up with TRBD2. Germline assignment: CDR1 LNHDA and CDR2 SQIVND (reference sequence). The ends lost 1 base at V and 2 bases at J; junction bases unmatched: 0. The CDR3 spans 15 residues. This CDR3 reads CASSIGLAGAYEQYF. For the CDR3, the DNA is TGTGCCAGTAGTATAGGACTAGCGGGAGCCTACGAGCAGTACTTC.

CDR3 coding DNA: TGCAGCGTTGGGGGGGGGTACACTGAAGCTTTCTTT. As protein: CSVGGGYTEAFF. This chain joins TRBV29-1 and TRBJ1-1, with TRBD1 as a possible D gene (5 bases). Per the germline V gene, CDR1 is SQVTM and CDR2 is ANQGSEA. The CDR3 runs to 12 residues. The V and J ends lost 4 bases and 3 bases respectively, with 9 bases between them.

This clone came up a few times. This chain uses TRBV14 with TRBJ2-5, with a weak D call TRBD1 (5 bases). The CDR3 is 14 residues long. Germline loops: CDR1 SGHDN, CDR2 FVKESK. Trimming removed 5 bases at V and 5 bases at J, with 15 bases between. In nucleotides, the CDR3 is TGTGCCAGCAGCAAAGGAGTAGGGGCGGAGACCCAGTACTTC. This translates into CASSKGVGAETQYF.

V is TRBV30 and J is TRBJ1-2; no reliable D call. The V gene's germline CDR1 is GTSNPN and CDR2 SVGIG (reference sequence). This CDR3 contains 14 residues. V was pared by 2 bases and J by 6 bases, with 16 bases between. CDR3 sequence (DNA): TGTGCCTGGAGTCCGGAGGGCCATGTCCATGGCTACACCTTC. Amino acids: CAWSPEGHVHGYTF. Combining the CDR3 with reference TRBV30 and TRBJ1-2 gives the whole variable domain SQTIHQWPATLVQPVGSPLSLECTVEGTSNPNLYWYRQAAGRGLQLLFYSVGIGQISSEVPQNLSASRPQDRQFILSSKKLLLSDSGFYLCAWSPEGHVHGYTFGSGTRLTVV.

V usage is TRBV27 and J usage is TRBJ2-1, with 8 bases aligning to TRBD1. Germline trimming cut 5 bases from V and 7 bases from J; bases unmatched to any gene: 4. This CDR3 has 13 residues. Germline CDR1 is MNHEY and CDR2 is SMNVEV (reference sequence). The DNA for the CDR3 is TGTGCCAGCAGTGCCCGGACAGGGAATGAGCAGTTCTTC. This sequence encodes CASSARTGNEQFF.

V and J are TRBV10-3 and TRBJ1-2, with TRBD1 matching 9 bases. V lost 2 bases and J lost 4; bases outside the gene matches: 11. This CDR3 has 17 amino acids. CDR1 is ENHRY, CDR2 SYGVKD, per germline. As DNA, the CDR3 is TGTGCCATCAGTGAGCCGTCAACAGGGGGCGCGGTCTATGGCTACACCTTC. Translating it yields CAISEPSTGGAVYGYTF.

The gene calls are TRBV9 and TRBJ2-2, with TRBD1 identical over 9 bases. With 0 bases clipped from V and 1 base from J, the junction kept 1 base outside the gene matches. Germline lookup yields CDR1 SGDLS and CDR2 YYNGEE. The CDR3 has 16 amino acids. The CDR3 is CASSVEDRGNTGELFF. In DNA, the CDR3 is TGTGCCAGCAGCGTAGAGGACAGGGGGAACACCGGGGAGCTGTTTTTT.

This clone was recorded a few times. This chain uses TRBV10-3 with TRBJ2-7; tentative D call: TRBD1 (6 bases). Germline V lookup: CDR1 ENHRY, CDR2 SYGVKD. The V end was cut by 4 bases, the J end by 1 base, with 11 bases between. The CDR3 extends over 14 amino acids. The CDR3 DNA reads as TGTGCCATCAGTGGGGGGCGGAAATCCTACGAGCAGTACTTC. Protein: CAISGGRKSYEQYF.

The chain carries TRBV12-1 and TRBJ1-2. TRBV12-1 has pseudogene status. The CDR3 contains 18 residues. The CDR3 DNA reads TGTGCCAGCAGCTTTATGCCGGGACTGGATCCTCCTAACTATGGCTACACCTTC. This codes for CASSFMPGLDPPNYGYTF.

V is TRBV5-4 and J is TRBJ2-5, with 11 bases fitting TRBD2. The J call may not be correct, given that the DNA end is closer to TRBJ2-7. CDR3 length equals 16 residues. CDR1 is SGHNT, CDR2 YYREEE, per germline (reference sequence). The DNA for the CDR3 is TGTGCCAGCAGCCCGTGGACTAGCGGGCAACCCTACGAGCAGTACTTC. Translation: CASSPWTSGQPYEQYF.

The gene calls are TRBV27 and TRBJ2-5, with 11 bases aligning to TRBD2. Germline CDR1 and CDR2: MNHEY and SMNVEV (reference sequence). Trimming cost V 7 bases and J 4 bases; bases outside gene matches: 5. The CDR3 runs 14 residues. The DNA of the CDR3 is TGTGCCAGCATAGGACTAGCGGGTCGAGAGACCCAGTACTTC. Protein: CASIGLAGRETQYF.

The gene calls are TRBV7-9 and TRBJ2-7; 7 bases align to TRBD2. Germline values: CDR1 SEHNR, CDR2 FQNEAQ (reference sequence). The CDR3 has 16 amino acids. Trimming removed 8 bases from V and 2 bases from J; junction bases left unmatched: 15. The CDR3: CASFRGGGGDTYEQYF. The CDR3 DNA follows: TGTGCCAGCTTTAGAGGTGGCGGGGGAGACACCTACGAGCAGTACTTC.

The V and J genes are TRBV19 and TRBJ2-3, with a possible D match to TRBD1 (5 bases). V gave up 4 bases and J gave up 1 base, with 9 bases separating them. Germline V lookup: CDR1 LNHDA, CDR2 SQIVND (reference sequence). The CDR3 is 14 residues long. DNA for the CDR3: TGTGCCAGTAGTAACAGGAGAGGCACAGATACGCAGTATTTT. The encoded protein is CASSNRRGTDTQYF. The whole variable domain, filled in from reference TRBV19 and TRBJ2-3, reads DGGITQSPKYLFRKEGQNVTLSCEQNLNHDAMYWYRQDPGQGLRLIYYSQIVNDFQKGDIAEGYSVSREKKESFPLTVTSAQKNPTAFYLCASSNRRGTDTQYFGPGTRLTVL.

In its sample, this clone was seen a few times. The chain uses TRBV4-1 and TRBJ2-2; 8 bases line up with TRBD1. Germline loops: CDR1 MGHRA, CDR2 YSYEKL. Trimming took 6 bases from V and 2 from J; bases not matched to a gene: 8. This CDR3 contains 16 residues. CDR3 bases: TGCGCCAGCAGTCTCTTGGGACAGGCAAACACCGGGGAGCTGTTTTTT. It yields the protein CASSLLGQANTGELFF.

This clone was picked up a small number of times. The genes are TRBV11-3 and TRBJ2-7, with D maybe TRBD1 (6 bases). The germline V gene has CDR1 SGHNT and CDR2 YENEEA. The CDR3 totals 14 residues. Between the trimmed V and J ends, which lost 1 base and 3 bases, there was a span of 10 bases. CDR3 coding DNA: TGTGCCAGCAGCTTAGCAGACAGGTTCTACGAGCAGTACTTC. As protein: CASSLADRFYEQYF.

V gene TRBV19 combines with J gene TRBJ1-2; D gene unclear. This CDR3 contains 12 residues. The germline V gene encodes CDR1 LNHDA and CDR2 SQIVND (reference sequence). V was pared by 7 bases and J by 0 bases, with 6 bases between. The CDR3 nucleotides are TGTGCCAGTACCCGGGCTAACTATGGCTACACCTTC. Translated: CASTRANYGYTF. Filled out from reference TRBV19 and TRBJ1-2, the complete variable domain reads DGGITQSPKYLFRKEGQNVTLSCEQNLNHDAMYWYRQDPGQGLRLIYYSQIVNDFQKGDIAEGYSVSREKKESFPLTVTSAQKNPTAFYLCASTRANYGYTFGSGTRLTVV.

This clone was seen a single time. The chain joins TRBV7-3 to TRBJ2-7; the match to TRBD1 covers 11 bases. This CDR3 contains 15 residues. The V gene end was trimmed by 4 bases and the J gene end by 5 bases; junction bases not matched to a gene: 7. Germline lookup yields CDR1 SGHTA and CDR2 FQGTGA. CDR3: CASSSPGTGGNEQYF. The CDR3 bases are TGTGCCAGCAGCTCGCCTGGGACAGGGGGAAACGAGCAGTACTTC.

The rearrangement links TRBV15 to TRBJ1-4; D uncertain. The CDR3 consists of 16 residues. The germline gives CDR1 LNHNV, CDR2 YYDKDF (reference sequence). V lost 0 bases and J lost 3, with 11 bases in between. DNA of the CDR3: TGTGCCACCAGCAGAGATAAGGGAGTACCTAATGAAAAACTGTTTTTT. Translation: CATSRDKGVPNEKLFF.

This chain joins TRBV27 and TRBJ2-7; 8 bases match TRBD1. Germline V gives CDR1 MNHEY, CDR2 SMNVEV (reference sequence). CDR3 size: 14 residues. Germline trimming cut 5 bases from V and 6 bases from J; bases unmatched to any gene: 9. The CDR3 is CASSPLDRDFEQYF. The CDR3 DNA follows: TGTGCCAGCAGTCCTTTGGACAGGGACTTCGAGCAGTACTTC.